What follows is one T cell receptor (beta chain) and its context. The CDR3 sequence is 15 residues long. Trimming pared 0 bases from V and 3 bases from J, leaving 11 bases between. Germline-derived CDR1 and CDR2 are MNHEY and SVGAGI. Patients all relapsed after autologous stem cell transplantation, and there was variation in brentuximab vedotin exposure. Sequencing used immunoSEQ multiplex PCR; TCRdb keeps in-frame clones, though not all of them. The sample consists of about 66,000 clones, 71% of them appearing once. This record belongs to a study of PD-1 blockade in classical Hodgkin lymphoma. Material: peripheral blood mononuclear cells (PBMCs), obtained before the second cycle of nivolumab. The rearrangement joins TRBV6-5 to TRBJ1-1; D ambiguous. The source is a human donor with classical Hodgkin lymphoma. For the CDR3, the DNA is TGTGCCAGCAGTTACTCGACCCGGTCATACACTGAAGCTTTCTTT. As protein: CASSYSTRSYTEAFF.